The 24 T cell receptor beta chains below were found in one sample sequenced in a study of T cell repertoires in cytomegalovirus infection (dated 2019 in TCRdb). These TCRs are of unknown antigen specificity. This sample's treatment or condition label indicates: in vitro stimulation with specific CMV peptide epitopes to enrich CMV-specific T cells. This sample was sequenced with an Illumina HiSeq 1500. In-frame beta chains were kept once TCRdb had trimmed the public reads at Q25 with fastp and called clones with MiXCR. Each record represents a unique CDR3 protein, reported with the most common genes and DNA among its rows. Across this sample there are 150,000 or so distinct CDR3 sequences, with about 31% seen only once. The ten largest clones represent roughly half of the sample. This specimen was CD8+ T cells from cultured PBMCs, taken from culture after CMV antigen stimulation. The receptor source for this set is a human donor in good health (CMV status not recorded). Some clones in this sample may be carry-over from other donors' samples.

The chain recombines TRBV15 with TRBJ1-2; possibly TRBD1 for D (5 bases). The germline V gene has CDR1 LNHNV and CDR2 YYDKDF (reference sequence). This CDR3 has 15 amino acids. The germline V and J ends were trimmed by 5 bases and 6 bases, with 19 bases remaining between them. The CDR3 DNA follows: TGTGCCACCAGCGGAGGGAGGGGTTTGGCGAATGGCTACACCTTC. Protein: CATSGGRGLANGYTF.

A single count supports this clonotype. CDR3 in amino acids: CASSSSPSQGARYEQYF. The CDR3 region has the DNA TGTGCCAGCAGTTCTTCCCCCTCCCAGGGGGCGAGGTACGAGCAGTACTTC. The chain recombines TRBV12-3 or TRBV12-4 with TRBJ2-7; 8 bases line up with TRBD1. The CDR3 spans 17 residues. The J segment lost 4 bases and the V segment lost 4 bases, leaving 15 bases of the junction unmatched.

The chain links TRBV6-6 to TRBJ2-3; D not certain. From germline, CDR1 is MNHNY and CDR2 SVGAGI (reference sequence). The length of the CDR3 is 14 residues. Trimming took 5 bases from V and 0 from J, leaving 9 bases between them. The DNA for the CDR3 is TGTGCCAGCAGTCCTCTTACTAGCACAGATACGCAGTATTTT. This encodes CASSPLTSTDTQYF.

This clonotype was found a few times. V is TRBV29-1 and J is TRBJ1-2, with D unresolved. V lost 5 bases, J lost 3 bases, and 22 bases lay in between. Looked up from germline, CDR1 is SQVTM and CDR2 is ANQGSEA. The CDR3 sequence is 16 residues long. CDR3 bases: TGCAGCGTTACCCCGACCGTATATTCGAGGGACTATGGCTACACCTTC. It translates to CSVTPTVYSRDYGYTF.

This clonotype has at least ten counts. The chain joins TRBV7-2 to TRBJ2-1, with D possibly being TRBD1 (6 bases). The CDR3 is made up of 14 amino acids. From germline, CDR1 is SGHTA and CDR2 FQGNSA. V gave up 6 bases and J gave up 6 bases, with 15 bases separating them. In nucleotides, the CDR3 is TGTGCCAGCAGACCGGACAGTATGGGCAATGAGCAGTTCTTC. Its translation is CASRPDSMGNEQFF.

This clonotype has more than one count but fewer than ten. This rearrangement joins TRBV27 to TRBJ2-1; tentatively, D is TRBD2 (5 bases). CDR1 is MNHEY and CDR2 is SMNVEV in the germline V gene (reference sequence). V lost 5 bases and J lost 4, with 12 bases in between. The CDR3 is made up of 14 amino acids. CDR3 sequence: CASSPSGGYNEQFF. For the CDR3, the DNA is TGTGCCAGCAGTCCCAGCGGTGGGTACAATGAGCAGTTCTTC.

The chain carries TRBV19 and TRBJ1-5; D remains ambiguous. There are 14 residues in the CDR3. V lost 5 bases and J lost 5, with 13 bases in between. From germline, CDR1 is LNHDA and CDR2 SQIVND (reference sequence). In nucleotides, the CDR3 is TGTGCCAGTAGTGTCGACGGTTATGATCAGCCCCAGCATTTT. Its protein is CASSVDGYDQPQHF. Filled out from reference TRBV19 and TRBJ1-5, the complete variable domain reads DGGITQSPKYLFRKEGQNVTLSCEQNLNHDAMYWYRQDPGQGLRLIYYSQIVNDFQKGDIAEGYSVSREKKESFPLTVTSAQKNPTAFYLCASSVDGYDQPQHFGDGTRLSIL.

The chain is built from TRBV13 and TRBJ2-2; the D gene is possibly TRBD1 (7 bases). Trimming pared 5 bases from V and 3 bases from J, leaving 16 bases between. Germline loops: CDR1 PRHDT, CDR2 FYEKMQ (reference sequence). The CDR3 covers 16 residues. The CDR3 nucleotides read TGTGCCAGCAGCACCAGGGGGGACGACGACACCGGGGAGCTGTTTTTT. Protein product: CASSTRGDDDTGELFF. The whole variable domain, filled in from reference TRBV13 and TRBJ2-2, reads AAGVIQSPRHLIKEKRETATLKCYPIPRHDTVYWYQQGPGQDPQFLISFYEKMQSDKGSIPDRFSAQQFSDYHSELNMSSLELGDSALYFCASSTRGDDDTGELFFGEGSRLTVL.

In its sample, this clonotype was seen a few times. The chain couples TRBV4-1 to TRBJ2-5, with 7 bases that match TRBD2. The CDR3 contains 15 residues. CDR1 is MGHRA and CDR2 is YSYEKL in the germline V gene. Trimming cost V 1 base and J 1 base; bases outside gene matches: 3. Here the CDR3 reads CASSQVSGGQETQYF. The CDR3 DNA reads as TGCGCCAGCAGCCAAGTGTCGGGGGGCCAAGAGACCCAGTACTTC.

This clonotype was observed a few times. The chain links TRBV19 to TRBJ2-1; 9 bases map to TRBD2. Germline CDR1 is LNHDA and CDR2 is SQIVND (reference sequence). Trimming took 7 bases from V and 4 from J; bases not matched to a gene: 11. This CDR3 contains 16 residues. CDR3 amino acids: CASTPSPSGVYNEQFF. As DNA, the CDR3 is TGTGCCAGTACCCCTTCCCCTAGCGGGGTATACAATGAGCAGTTCTTC.

The sample holds a few counts of this clonotype. The chain is built from TRBV25-1 and TRBJ2-1; 12 nucleotides agree with TRBD2. V trimming: 4 bases; J trimming: 3 bases; junction bases outside the gene matches: 7. CDR3 length: 17 residues. The germline gives CDR1 MGHDK, CDR2 SYGVNS. This CDR3 reads CASSALGLAGFYNEQFF. As DNA, the CDR3 is TGTGCCAGCAGTGCGTTGGGACTAGCGGGTTTCTACAATGAGCAGTTCTTC.

This clonotype showed up many times. The rearrangement joins TRBV7-8 to TRBJ2-5, with D maybe TRBD1 (6 bases). Trimming shortened V by 4 bases and J by 3 bases, and 15 bases separated the two germline ends. There are 15 residues in the CDR3. Germline loops: CDR1 SGHVS, CDR2 FQNEAQ. CDR3: CASSSRDTTKETQYF. The CDR3 DNA reads TGTGCCAGCAGCTCCCGGGACACAACAAAAGAGACCCAGTACTTC.

This clonotype has only a few counts. The genes are TRBV27 and TRBJ2-7; no definite D call. This CDR3 spans 15 amino acids. With 3 bases removed from V and 2 bases from J, the gap between germline ends came to 14 bases. CDR1 is MNHEY and CDR2 is SMNVEV in the germline V gene (reference sequence). CDR3 sequence: CASSLRQVSTYEQYF. DNA of the CDR3: TGTGCCAGCAGTTTGAGGCAGGTTTCCACCTACGAGCAGTACTTC.

CDR3 amino acids: CASNDRSAYEQYF. CDR3 DNA: TGTGCCAGCAACGACCGGAGCGCCTACGAGCAGTACTTC. The chain is built from TRBV11-2 and TRBJ2-7; D not resolved. There are 13 residues in the CDR3. Trimming pared 7 bases from V and 2 bases from J, leaving 12 bases between. Germline loops: CDR1 SGHAT, CDR2 FQNNGV.

At least ten counts were recorded for this clonotype. The chain links TRBV7-2 to TRBJ2-3; 9 bases match TRBD2. V gave up 2 bases and J gave up 2 bases; unmatched junction bases: 14. The germline CDR1 and CDR2 sequences are SGHTA and FQGNSA. This CDR3 comprises 19 residues. The CDR3 bases are TGTGCCAGCAGCTTACCCCCCGTGGGTAGCGGGGGCCCCACAGATACGCAGTATTTT. Translated: CASSLPPVGSGGPTDTQYF.

The chain combines TRBV12-3 or TRBV12-4 with TRBJ1-4; D uncertain. The CDR3 is made up of 12 amino acids. V lost 6 bases and J lost 8, with 10 bases in between. The CDR3 DNA reads as TGTGCCAGCAGCCCTAGTGGGGAAAAACTGTTTTTT. Protein: CASSPSGEKLFF.

This clonotype has ten or more counts. This CDR3 is CASSPHLGALNTEAFF. CDR3 nucleotide sequence: TGTGCCAGCAGCCCCCACCTAGGGGCACTCAACACTGAAGCTTTCTTT. The chain has TRBV7-2 and TRBJ1-1; tentative D call: TRBD1 (5 bases). V shed 5 bases and J shed 2 bases, with 18 bases lying between them. The length of the CDR3 is 16 residues. Germline CDR1 is SGHTA and CDR2 is FQGNSA.

This clonotype showed up just once. Sequence at one end of the junction differs from germline and may be a read error. The chain employs TRBV6-1 and TRBJ2-1; D is ambiguous. The length of the CDR3 is 14 residues. Per the germline V gene, CDR1 is MNHNS and CDR2 is SASEGT. This CDR3 is CANSEARLYNEQFF. The CDR3 nucleotides read TGTGCCAACAGTGAAGCGCGCTTGTACAATGAGCAGTTCTTC.

The chain carries TRBV6-2 or TRBV6-3 and TRBJ2-1, with a weak D call TRBD2 (6 bases). The CDR3 covers 11 residues. Germline V gives CDR1 MNHEY, CDR2 SVGEGT. V was shortened by 2 bases and J by 14 bases, with 10 bases between the two germline ends. CDR3 nucleotide sequence: TGTGCCAGCAGTTACGGGGTAGCGGAGTTCTTC. This sequence encodes CASSYGVAEFF.

The chain employs TRBV7-6 and TRBJ2-5; D gene unclear. Germline-derived CDR1 and CDR2 are SGHVS and FNYEAQ. CDR3 length: 14 amino acids. V lost 1 base and J lost 7, with 13 bases in between. The CDR3 sequence is CASSLERADRTQYF. The CDR3 DNA sequence: TGTGCCAGCAGCTTAGAAAGGGCAGATCGGACCCAGTACTTC.

The chain couples TRBV18 to TRBJ2-5, with TRBD1 as a possible D gene (5 bases). V lost 1 base to trimming and J lost 4 bases, with 22 bases between them. Germline V CDR1 and CDR2: KGHSH, LQKENI. The CDR3 is made up of 18 amino acids. CDR3 region: CASSPRSRDAVRGETQYF. As DNA, the CDR3 is TGTGCCAGCTCACCACGGAGCAGGGATGCTGTACGAGGAGAGACCCAGTACTTC.

The table lists this clonotype with a few counts. This chain links TRBV19 with TRBJ1-1; D is unresolved. The CDR3 length is 13 residues. The germline V gene has CDR1 LNHDA and CDR2 SQIVND (reference sequence). Trimming stripped 8 bases from V and 3 bases from J, with 13 bases between. The CDR3 nucleotides are TGTGCCAGTTCTAAGGTGTGGGACACTGAAGCTTTCTTT. Translated, it gives CASSKVWDTEAFF.

This clonotype was counted ten times or more. This chain connects TRBV12-3 or TRBV12-4 to TRBJ1-2, with TRBD1 identical over 7 bases. The CDR3 has 13 residues. V gave up 5 bases and J gave up 7 bases; unmatched junction bases: 7. The CDR3: CASSMDRKGGYTF. The DNA of the CDR3 is TGTGCCAGCAGTATGGACAGGAAAGGTGGCTACACCTTC.

This clonotype was seen more than once but under ten times. The rearrangement uses TRBV6-8 and TRBJ2-7, with D hard to call. The V gene lost 0 bases and the J gene lost 3 bases, with 9 bases spanning the gap. The germline V gene has CDR1 MNHGY and CDR2 SAAAGT. CDR3 length equals 14 residues. The CDR3 nucleotides are TGTGCCAGCAGTTACTCCCCCCGGAACTACGAGCAGTACTTC. Its protein product is CASSYSPRNYEQYF.